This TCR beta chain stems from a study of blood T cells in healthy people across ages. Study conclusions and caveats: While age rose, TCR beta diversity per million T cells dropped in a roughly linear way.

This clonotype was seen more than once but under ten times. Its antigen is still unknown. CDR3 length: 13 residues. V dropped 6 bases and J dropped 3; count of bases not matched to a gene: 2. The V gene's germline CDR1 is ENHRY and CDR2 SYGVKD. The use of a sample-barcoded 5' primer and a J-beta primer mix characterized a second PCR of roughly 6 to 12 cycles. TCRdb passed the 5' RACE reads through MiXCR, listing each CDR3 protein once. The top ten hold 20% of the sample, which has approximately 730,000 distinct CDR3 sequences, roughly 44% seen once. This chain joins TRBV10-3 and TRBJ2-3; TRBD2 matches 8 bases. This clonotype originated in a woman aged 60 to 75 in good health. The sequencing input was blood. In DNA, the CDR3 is TGTGCCATCAGGAGCGGGGGTACAGATACGCAGTATTTT. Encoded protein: CAIRSGGTDTQYF.